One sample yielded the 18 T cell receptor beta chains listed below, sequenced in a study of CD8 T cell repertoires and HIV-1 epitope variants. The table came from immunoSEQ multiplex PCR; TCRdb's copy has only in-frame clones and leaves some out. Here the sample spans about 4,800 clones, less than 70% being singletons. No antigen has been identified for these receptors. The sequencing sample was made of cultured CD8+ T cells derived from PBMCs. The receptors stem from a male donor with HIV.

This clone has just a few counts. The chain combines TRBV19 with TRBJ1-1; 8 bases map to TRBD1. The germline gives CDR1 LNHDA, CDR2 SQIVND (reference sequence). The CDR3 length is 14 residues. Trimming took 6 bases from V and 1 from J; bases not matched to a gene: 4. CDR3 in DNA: TGTGCCAGTAGGACAGGGGTGCGGAACACTGAAGCTTTCTTT. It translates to CASRTGVRNTEAFF.

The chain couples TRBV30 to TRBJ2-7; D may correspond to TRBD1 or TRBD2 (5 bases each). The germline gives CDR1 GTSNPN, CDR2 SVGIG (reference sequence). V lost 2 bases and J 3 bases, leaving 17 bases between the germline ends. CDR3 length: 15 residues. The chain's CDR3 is CAWSLTGASGYEQYF. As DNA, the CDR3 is TGTGCCTGGAGTCTAACCGGGGCCTCGGGCTACGAGCAGTACTTC.

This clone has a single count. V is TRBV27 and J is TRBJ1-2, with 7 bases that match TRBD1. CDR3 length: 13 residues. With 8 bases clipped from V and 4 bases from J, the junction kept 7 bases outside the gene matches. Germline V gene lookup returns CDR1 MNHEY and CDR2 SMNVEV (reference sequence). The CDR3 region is CASLRGPGYGYTF. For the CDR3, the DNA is TGTGCCAGCTTGAGGGGGCCGGGCTATGGCTACACCTTC.

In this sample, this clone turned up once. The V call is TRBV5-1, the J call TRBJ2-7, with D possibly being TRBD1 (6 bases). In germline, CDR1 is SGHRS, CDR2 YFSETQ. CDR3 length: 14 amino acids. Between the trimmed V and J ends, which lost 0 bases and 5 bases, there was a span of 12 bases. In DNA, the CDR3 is TGCGCCAGCAGCTTGGGGCCAGGGGCCGACGAGCAGTACTTC. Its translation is CASSLGPGADEQYF.

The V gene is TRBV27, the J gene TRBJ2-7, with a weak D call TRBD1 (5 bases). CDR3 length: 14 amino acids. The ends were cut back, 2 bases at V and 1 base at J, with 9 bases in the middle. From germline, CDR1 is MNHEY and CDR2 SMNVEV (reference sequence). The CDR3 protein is CASSLDSLSYEQYF. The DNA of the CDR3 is TGTGCCAGCAGTTTAGACAGCCTTTCCTACGAGCAGTACTTC.

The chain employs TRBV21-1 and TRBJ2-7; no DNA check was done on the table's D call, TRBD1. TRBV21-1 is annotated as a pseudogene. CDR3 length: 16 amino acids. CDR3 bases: TGTGCCAGCAGCAAAGAGGCCCGGGACAGGGCCTACGAGCAGTACTTC. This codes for CASSKEARDRAYEQYF.

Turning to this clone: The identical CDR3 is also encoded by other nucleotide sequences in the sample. The CDR3, as DNA: TGTGCCAGCAGTTACTCGCAGGGCTACGAGCAGTACTTC. This encodes CASSYSQGYEQYF. This sequence joins TRBV27 and TRBJ2-7; a possible D gene is TRBD1 (5 bases). From germline, CDR1 is MNHEY and CDR2 SMNVEV (reference sequence). The CDR3 extends over 13 amino acids. The V gene lost 4 bases and the J gene lost 3 bases, with 10 bases spanning the gap.

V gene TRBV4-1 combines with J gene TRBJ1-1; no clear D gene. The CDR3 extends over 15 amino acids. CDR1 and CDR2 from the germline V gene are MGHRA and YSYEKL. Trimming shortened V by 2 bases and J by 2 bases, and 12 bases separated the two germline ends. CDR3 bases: TGCGCCAGCAGCCAACTAATCTCAGGAAACACTGAAGCTTTCTTT. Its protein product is CASSQLISGNTEAFF.

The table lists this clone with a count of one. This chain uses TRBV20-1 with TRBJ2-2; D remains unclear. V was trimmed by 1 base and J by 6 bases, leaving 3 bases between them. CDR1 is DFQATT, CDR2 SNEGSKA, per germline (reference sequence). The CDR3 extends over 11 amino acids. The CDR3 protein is CSARGAGELFF. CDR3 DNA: TGCAGTGCTAGAGGCGCCGGGGAGCTGTTTTTT.

The CDR3 protein is CASTRDALVDTQYF. The CDR3 DNA reads TGTGCCAGCACCCGGGACGCCCTGGTAGATACGCAGTATTTT. The V call is TRBV27, the J call TRBJ2-3, with D perhaps given as TRBD1 or TRBD2 (5 bases each). The CDR3 totals 14 residues. Trimming pared 7 bases from V and 5 bases from J, leaving 16 bases between. From germline, CDR1 is MNHEY and CDR2 SMNVEV (reference sequence).

CDR3 DNA sequence: TGTGCCAGTAGTGCAACAGGGAGCGAGCAGTACTTC. Translation: CASSATGSEQYF. The chain is built from TRBV19 and TRBJ2-7; the D gene is possibly TRBD1 (6 bases). Looked up from germline, CDR1 is LNHDA and CDR2 is SQIVND (reference sequence). This CDR3 is built from 12 residues. V dropped 5 bases and J dropped 6 bases, with 11 bases sitting between them.

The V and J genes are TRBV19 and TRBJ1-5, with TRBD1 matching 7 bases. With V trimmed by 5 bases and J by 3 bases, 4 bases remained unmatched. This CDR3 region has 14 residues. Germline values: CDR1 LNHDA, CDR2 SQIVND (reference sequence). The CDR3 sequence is CASSADRDNQPQHF. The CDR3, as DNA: TGTGCCAGTAGTGCCGACAGGGACAATCAGCCCCAGCATTTT.

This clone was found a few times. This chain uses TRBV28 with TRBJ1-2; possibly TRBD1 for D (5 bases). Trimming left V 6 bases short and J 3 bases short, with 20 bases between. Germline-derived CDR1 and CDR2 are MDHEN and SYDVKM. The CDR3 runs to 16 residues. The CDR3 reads CASSLHPTDYDYGYTF. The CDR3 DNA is TGTGCCAGCAGCCTCCATCCGACAGATTATGACTATGGCTACACCTTC.

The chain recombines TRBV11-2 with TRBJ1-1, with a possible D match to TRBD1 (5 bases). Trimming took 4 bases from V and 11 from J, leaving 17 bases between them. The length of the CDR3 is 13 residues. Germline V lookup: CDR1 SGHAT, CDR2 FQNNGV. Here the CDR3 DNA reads TGTGCCAGCAGCTCTAGGACACTAGGTTGGGCTTTCTTT. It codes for CASSSRTLGWAFF.

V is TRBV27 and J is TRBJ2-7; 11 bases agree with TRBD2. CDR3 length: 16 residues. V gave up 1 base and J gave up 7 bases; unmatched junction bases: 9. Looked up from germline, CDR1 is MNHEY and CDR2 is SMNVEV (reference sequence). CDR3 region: CASSLLGTSGPREQYF. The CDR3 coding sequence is TGTGCCAGCAGTTTATTAGGGACTAGCGGCCCAAGGGAGCAGTACTTC.

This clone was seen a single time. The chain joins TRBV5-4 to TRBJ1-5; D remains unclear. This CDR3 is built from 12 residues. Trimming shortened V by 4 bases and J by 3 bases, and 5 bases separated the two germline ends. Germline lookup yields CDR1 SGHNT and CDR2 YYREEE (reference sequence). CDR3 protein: CASSDHNQPQHF. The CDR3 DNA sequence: TGTGCCAGCAGCGATCACAATCAGCCCCAGCATTTT.

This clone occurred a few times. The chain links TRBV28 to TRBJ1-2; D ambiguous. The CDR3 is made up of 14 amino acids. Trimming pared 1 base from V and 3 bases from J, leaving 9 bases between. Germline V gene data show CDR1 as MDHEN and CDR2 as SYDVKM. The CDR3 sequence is CASSLLEGDYGYTF. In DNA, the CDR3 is TGTGCCAGCAGTTTATTGGAGGGAGACTATGGCTACACCTTC.

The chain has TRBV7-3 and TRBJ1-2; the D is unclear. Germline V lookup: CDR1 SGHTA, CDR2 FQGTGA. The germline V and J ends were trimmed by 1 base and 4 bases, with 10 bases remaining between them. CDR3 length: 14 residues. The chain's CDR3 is CASSLSENSYGYTF. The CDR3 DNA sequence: TGTGCCAGCAGCTTAAGCGAAAACAGCTATGGCTACACCTTC.